The 2 T cell receptor beta chains presented below share a single source sample, sequenced in a study of blood T cell repertoires in COVID-19. TCRdb keeps only in-frame clones here, not all; method: immunoSEQ multiplex PCR. Of a few hundred thousand clones in the sample, around 87% were seen once. The sequenced material came from PBMCs or T cells enriched from blood (not recorded which). The receptors shown here come from a man in his forties in a cohort exposed to, infected with or recovered from COVID-19 (not recorded which).

The chain recombines TRBV5-1 with TRBJ1-4; 8 bases map to TRBD1. The CDR3 is made up of 15 amino acids. The J segment lost 2 bases and the V segment lost 6 bases, leaving 6 bases of the junction unmatched. Germline CDR1 SGHRS, CDR2 YFSETQ. This CDR3 is CASKGQGRTNEKLFF. The CDR3 nucleotides read TGCGCCAGCAAAGGACAGGGTAGGACTAATGAAAAACTGTTTTTT.

This clone was detected only a few times. The chain employs TRBV29-1 and TRBJ1-1, with D maybe TRBD1 (6 bases). The CDR3 contains 14 residues. Trimming removed 4 bases at V and 1 base at J, with 13 bases between. Germline V gene data show CDR1 as SQVTM and CDR2 as ANQGSEA. CDR3: CSVAKPQGNTEAFF. As DNA, the CDR3 is TGCAGCGTTGCGAAACCACAGGGGAACACTGAAGCTTTCTTT.